The 29 T cell receptor beta chains in this list originate from one sample, sequenced in a study of blood T cell repertoires in COVID-19. Using immunoSEQ multiplex PCR, the repertoire was profiled, and TCRdb retains in-frame clones only, with some absent. The repertoire includes about 78,000 clones, 90% of them detected once, and around 0.97% sits in the top ten. Sample: peripheral blood. The receptor set was obtained from a woman between 45 and 60 years old in a cohort sampled during active COVID-19.

The chain has TRBV19 and TRBJ2-3; maybe TRBD2 (5 bases). CDR1 LNHDA and CDR2 SQIVND come from the germline V gene (reference sequence). V was trimmed by 6 bases and J by 6 bases, leaving 13 bases between them. The CDR3 extends over 13 amino acids. The CDR3 loop is CASRDLGVDTQYF. The CDR3 DNA reads as TGTGCCAGTAGAGATCTGGGAGTGGATACGCAGTATTTT.

V usage is TRBV2 and J usage is TRBJ2-1; maybe TRBD2 (6 bases). Between the trimmed V and J ends, which lost 4 bases and 5 bases, there was a span of 12 bases. The germline gives CDR1 SNHLY, CDR2 FYNNEI. The length of the CDR3 is 14 residues. CDR3 nucleotide sequence: TGTGCCAGCAGTGGGGGCGGGGCGAACAATGAGCAGTTCTTC. It yields the protein CASSGGGANNEQFF.

The rearrangement links TRBV5-6 to TRBJ2-3; 8 bases agree with TRBD1. The trim removed 2 bases at V and 2 bases at J, leaving 4 bases unmatched. CDR1 SGHDT and CDR2 YYEEEE come from the germline V gene. This CDR3 region has 15 residues. Here the CDR3 reads CASSLGTGFTDTQYF. The CDR3 DNA reads TGTGCCAGCAGCTTAGGGACAGGCTTCACAGATACGCAGTATTTT. The full variable domain, completed using reference TRBV5-6 and TRBJ2-3, is DAGVTQSPTHLIKTRGQQVTLRCSPKSGHDTVSWYQQALGQGPQFIFQYYEEEERQRGNFPDRFSGHQFPNYSSELNVNALLLGDSALYLCASSLGTGFTDTQYFGPGTRLTVL.

This clone was recorded many times. The chain couples TRBV19 to TRBJ1-2; 11 positions match TRBD1. Germline lookup yields CDR1 LNHDA and CDR2 SQIVND (reference sequence). Germline trimming cut 3 bases from V and 5 bases from J; bases unmatched to any gene: 2. The CDR3 has 14 residues. The CDR3 DNA reads as TGTGCCAGTAGTATGGGGACAGGGGGGTATGGCTACACCTTC. Translated: CASSMGTGGYGYTF.

This chain uses TRBV9 with TRBJ2-3, with D possibly TRBD2 on 5 matching bases. CDR1 and CDR2 (germline): SGDLS, YYNGEE. The CDR3 has 14 amino acids. V lost 4 bases and J lost 1, with 10 bases in between. As DNA, the CDR3 is TGTGCCAGCAGCTCCCTAGCCGGCACAGATACGCAGTATTTT. It yields the protein CASSSLAGTDTQYF.

This clone was observed a handful of times. The rearrangement uses TRBV19 and TRBJ2-5, with 10 bases that match TRBD1. The CDR3 consists of 14 residues. After removal of 5 bases from V and 6 bases from J, the junction contained 6 bases not matched to a gene. Germline V gene lookup returns CDR1 LNHDA and CDR2 SQIVND (reference sequence). The CDR3 DNA sequence: TGTGCCAGTAGTGCCGGGACAGGGGCGAAGACCCAGTACTTC. Its translation is CASSAGTGAKTQYF.

The chain is built from TRBV11-2 and TRBJ1-1; no clear D. CDR3 length equals 11 residues. Germline lookup yields CDR1 SGHAT and CDR2 FQNNGV. The V end lost 4 bases, the J end lost 11 bases, and 11 bases lay between the germline ends. CDR3 loop: CASSSPMRAFF. CDR3 sequence (DNA): TGTGCCAGCAGCTCACCTATGAGGGCTTTCTTT.

The chain couples TRBV4-1 to TRBJ1-1; no reliable D call. The CDR3 runs to 16 residues. Trimming left V 1 base short and J 3 bases short, with 15 bases between. Germline loops: CDR1 MGHRA, CDR2 YSYEKL. CDR3 sequence (DNA): TGCGCCAGCAGCCAAGTACCCGAGAGCCTACACACTGAAGCTTTCTTT. Encoded protein: CASSQVPESLHTEAFF.

The chain couples TRBV29-1 to TRBJ2-1; 10 nucleotides line up with TRBD2. Germline CDR1 is SQVTM and CDR2 is ANQGSEA. V dropped 6 bases and J dropped 5; count of bases not matched to a gene: 10. CDR3 length: 15 amino acids. The CDR3: CSVPNLAGVNNEQFF. The CDR3 region has the DNA TGCAGCGTCCCTAACCTAGCGGGAGTGAACAATGAGCAGTTCTTC.

CDR3 sequence reads: CASSQNSRGRTEAFF. CDR3 nucleotide sequence: TGTGCCAGCAGCCAAAACTCCAGGGGAAGAACTGAAGCTTTCTTT. V is TRBV3-1 (or the pseudogene TRBV3-2) and J is TRBJ1-1; a possible D gene is TRBD1 (6 bases). The germline V gene has CDR1 LGHDT and CDR2 YNNKEL (reference sequence). The ends were cut back, 2 bases at V and 5 bases at J, with 15 bases in the middle. This CDR3 comprises 15 residues.

The chain recombines TRBV2 with TRBJ1-1, with D possibly being TRBD1 (5 bases). Trimming left V 8 bases short and J 1 base short, with 11 bases between. CDR3 size: 13 residues. Germline loops: CDR1 SNHLY, CDR2 FYNNEI. CDR3 protein: CASAQDPNTEAFF. CDR3 coding DNA: TGTGCCAGCGCACAGGACCCGAACACTGAAGCTTTCTTT.

The V and J genes are TRBV28 and TRBJ1-2; 10 bases are a match to TRBD1. V was pared by 8 bases and J by 4 bases, with 4 bases of the junction left unmatched. Germline V gene data show CDR1 as MDHEN and CDR2 as SYDVKM. This CDR3 is built from 13 residues. CDR3 in amino acids: CASLRDRGYGYTF. The CDR3 DNA reads TGTGCCAGCCTCCGGGACAGGGGCTATGGCTACACCTTC.

The chain couples TRBV24-1 to TRBJ2-3; tentative D call: TRBD2 (7 bases). CDR1 and CDR2 (germline): KGHDR, SFDVKD. This CDR3 is 17 amino acids long. V dropped 2 bases and J dropped 2 bases, with 16 bases sitting between them. The CDR3, as DNA: TGTGCCACCAGTGATTGGGGGGGCACCGACTTCACAGATACGCAGTATTTT. As protein: CATSDWGGTDFTDTQYF.

The chain combines TRBV2 with TRBJ1-1; maybe TRBD1 (5 bases). Germline-derived CDR1 and CDR2 are SNHLY and FYNNEI. V lost 0 bases, J lost 3 bases, and 14 bases lay in between. This CDR3 is built from 16 residues. CDR3 bases: TGTGCCAGCAGTGAAGCCCGGGGGGGATCGGACACTGAAGCTTTCTTT. Residues: CASSEARGGSDTEAFF.

V usage is TRBV15 and J usage is TRBJ2-5; D uncertain. Trimming shortened V by 1 base and J by 2 bases, and 2 bases separated the two germline ends. Germline CDR1 and CDR2: LNHNV and YYDKDF (reference sequence). This CDR3 has 12 amino acids. CDR3 amino acids: CATSRAQETQYF. The CDR3 DNA reads as TGTGCCACCAGCAGAGCTCAAGAGACCCAGTACTTC.

This chain joins TRBV2 and TRBJ2-3; 7 bases align to TRBD2. CDR1 is SNHLY and CDR2 is FYNNEI in the germline V gene. Trimming took 5 bases from V and 2 from J; bases not matched to a gene: 7. CDR3 length: 15 residues. The CDR3 protein is CASSQTGTTTDTQYF. The CDR3 coding sequence is TGTGCCAGCAGTCAAACCGGGACTACCACAGATACGCAGTATTTT.

The chain joins TRBV28 to TRBJ2-2, with TRBD2 matching over 10 bases. This CDR3 has 17 residues. The V gene end was trimmed by 6 bases and the J gene end by 7 bases; junction bases not matched to a gene: 14. Looked up from germline, CDR1 is MDHEN and CDR2 is SYDVKM. The CDR3 here is CASSLGSSGSFGGELFF. The CDR3, as DNA: TGTGCCAGCAGCCTCGGGTCTAGCGGGAGTTTCGGCGGGGAGCTGTTTTTT.

The chain links TRBV6-2 or TRBV6-3 to TRBJ2-7, with unresolved D. Germline lookup yields CDR1 MNHEY and CDR2 SVGEGT. The CDR3 totals 12 residues. V shed 5 bases and J shed 3 bases, with 8 bases lying between them. CDR3 loop: CASSPGNYEQYF. Written as DNA, the CDR3 is TGTGCCAGCAGTCCAGGCAACTACGAGCAGTACTTC.

The chain couples TRBV19 to TRBJ1-1, with D possibly being TRBD1 (6 bases). The CDR3 is 16 amino acids. V was shortened by 7 bases and J by 1 base, with 19 bases between the two germline ends. Per germline, CDR1 LNHDA and CDR2 SQIVND (reference sequence). CDR3 sequence reads: CASNPGHSSSNTEAFF. The CDR3 DNA reads TGTGCCAGTAACCCGGGACACTCAAGCTCGAACACTGAAGCTTTCTTT.

The chain links TRBV19 to TRBJ2-5, with 14 bases lining up with TRBD2. Trimming at V came to 4 bases and at J to 4 bases, leaving 11 bases not matched to a gene. Per the germline V gene, CDR1 is LNHDA and CDR2 is SQIVND (reference sequence). The CDR3 extends over 18 amino acids. The CDR3 region is CASSRSGLAGGGGETQYF. Here the CDR3 DNA reads TGTGCCAGTAGTAGGTCAGGACTAGCGGGAGGAGGTGGAGAGACCCAGTACTTC.

J is TRBJ1-1 and V is TRBV11-2; D may be TRBD1 (6 bases). This CDR3 contains 11 residues. Per the germline V gene, CDR1 is SGHAT and CDR2 is FQNNGV. V was pared by 5 bases and J by 10 bases, with 11 bases between. CDR3 coding DNA: TGTGCCAGCAGCCAGGGGATTCGAGCTTTCTTT. It specifies CASSQGIRAFF.

The chain recombines TRBV20-1 with TRBJ1-1; D ambiguous. Germline V gene lookup returns CDR1 DFQATT and CDR2 SNEGSKA (reference sequence). The CDR3 totals 14 residues. Trimming stripped 3 bases from V and 3 bases from J, with 14 bases between. CDR3 loop: CSASRSSLDTEAFF. The CDR3 coding sequence is TGCAGTGCTAGTAGGTCTAGCCTGGACACTGAAGCTTTCTTT.

This clone was counted once. V and J are TRBV4-1 and TRBJ2-5; 8 bases are a match to TRBD2. From germline, CDR1 is MGHRA and CDR2 YSYEKL. This CDR3 spans 15 amino acids. V was clipped by 1 base and J by 3 bases; unmatched bases: 4. The CDR3 here is CASSQGHGGEETQYF. In nucleotides, the CDR3 is TGCGCCAGCAGCCAAGGGCACGGGGGGGAAGAGACCCAGTACTTC.

The gene calls are TRBV5-1 and TRBJ2-1; 11 bases are a match to TRBD2. The CDR3 totals 19 residues. Germline trimming cut 2 bases from V and 2 bases from J; bases unmatched to any gene: 12. Germline loops: CDR1 SGHRS, CDR2 YFSETQ. The DNA for the CDR3 is TGCGCCAGCAGCTTCGTTAAACTAGCGGGAGCGTCGACCTACAATGAGCAGTTCTTC. Its translation is CASSFVKLAGASTYNEQFF.

V and J are TRBV18 and TRBJ2-3; 8 bases fit TRBD1. With 4 bases clipped from V and 2 bases from J, the junction kept 8 bases outside the gene matches. CDR1 is KGHSH and CDR2 is LQKENI in the germline V gene. The CDR3 sequence is 16 residues long. The DNA for the CDR3 is TGTGCCAGCTCACGAACTAGGACAGGGAACACAGATACGCAGTATTTT. It codes for CASSRTRTGNTDTQYF.

The chain recombines TRBV12-3 or TRBV12-4 with TRBJ1-1, with D perhaps matching TRBD1 (5 bases). The length of the CDR3 is 13 residues. V was clipped by 5 bases and J by 9 bases, with 16 bases between them. The CDR3 region has the DNA TGTGCCAGCAGTCAAACAGGACATGGGAAAGCTTTCTTT. It yields the protein CASSQTGHGKAFF.

The gene calls are TRBV5-6 and TRBJ2-3; weak D call: TRBD1 (5 bases). The V gene's germline CDR1 is SGHDT and CDR2 YYEEEE. The V and J ends lost 4 bases and 1 base respectively, with 13 bases between them. The CDR3 is 15 residues long. The CDR3 nucleotides are TGTGCCAGCAGCGCTAGGGGTGAGGGCACAGATACGCAGTATTTT. Translation gives CASSARGEGTDTQYF.

Turning to this clone: Germline and junction disagree at one end, which may indicate a read error. This chain links TRBV7-7 with TRBJ2-5, with 7 bases matching TRBD1. Looked up from germline, CDR1 is SSHAT and CDR2 is FNYEAQ (reference sequence). The CDR3 extends over 14 amino acids. The CDR3 loop reads CASSPSGQQETQYF. The CDR3 DNA sequence: TGTGCTAGCAGCCCTTCGGGACAGCAAGAGACCCAGTACTTC.

This clone showed up just once. The V gene is TRBV11-2, the J gene TRBJ2-3, with D maybe TRBD1 (5 bases). The germline V and J ends were trimmed by 7 bases and 2 bases, with 13 bases remaining between them. Germline V gene data show CDR1 as SGHAT and CDR2 as FQNNGV. The CDR3 covers 14 residues. The CDR3 DNA sequence: TGTGCCAGCACCCAGGGCGCCTCCACAGATACGCAGTATTTT. This gives the protein CASTQGASTDTQYF.